This T cell receptor beta chain appears in the sequencing data of a study of blood T cell repertoires in COVID-19. At the level of the study: Samples came from the United States, Italy and Spain, spanning acute and convalescent COVID-19. Sample material is recorded as cDNA or gDNA derived from T cells, B-cell-depleted T cells, or PBMCs.

Original processing methods: Reference gene primers were amplified, and this amplification served to estimate nucleated cell counts. Clones were sequenced by immunoSEQ multiplex PCR, and TCRdb holds only the in-frame ones, with some missing. The DNA was the basis for D and trimming; V, J and clone size are from that table. This repertoire shows 250,000 to 300,000 clones, approximately 91% found once; its top ten account for about 2.1%. Enrolled through a virtual design, the participants were between about 18 and 89 years of age and came from under 25 US areas. This CDR3 spans 16 amino acids. The rearrangement links TRBV21-1 to TRBJ2-3; the table calls TRBD1, which could not be checked here. TRBV21-1 is a listed pseudogene. This sequence was found in a middle-aged woman with acute COVID-19. The sample was PBMCs or T cells enriched from blood (not recorded which). CDR3 nucleotides: TGTGCCAGCAGCAAAGCGTCACGTACATGCACAGATACGCAGTATTTT. It encodes CASSKASRTCTDTQYF.